Below are 17 T cell receptor beta chains sequenced from a single sample in a study of CXCR3-negative and CXCR3-positive naive CD8 T cells. General study findings and limits: More hydrophobic TRB CDR3s were found in CXCR3-positive naive cells than in CXCR3-negative naive cells.

No antigens are known for them. 5' RACE with UMI labels generated the TRB cDNA libraries. TCRdb reprocessed the 5' RACE reads and stores each CDR3 protein as one record, lacking DNA. This repertoire comprises around 63,000 distinct CDR3 sequences; its ten largest clones make up 4.8%. The sequenced sample consisted of naive CXCR3+ CD8+ T cells from blood. Subset in this sample: CD45RO-CCR7+CD27+CD95- naive CD8+ T cells expressing CXCR3 (TNR3+). The source is a human donor in good health. Some clones in this sample may be carry-over from other donors' samples.

This sequence joins TRBV7-2 and TRBJ2-5. The germline V gene encodes CDR1 SGHTA and CDR2 FQGNSA. CDR3 length: 16 amino acids. The CDR3 spells CASSLVGWGYQETQYF.

The chain couples TRBV5-5 to TRBJ2-7. The germline gives CDR1 SGHKS, CDR2 YYEKEE (reference sequence). The CDR3 is made up of 14 amino acids. This chain's CDR3 is CASSPVWGTYEQYF.

The chain uses TRBV9 and TRBJ2-1; no DNA is available, so the TRBD2 call from TCRdb remains unchecked. The CDR3 is made up of 15 amino acids. Germline values: CDR1 SGDLS, CDR2 YYNGEE. This CDR3 reads CASSVVAGAYNEQFF.

J is TRBJ2-5 and V is TRBV28. This CDR3 has 13 residues. The germline gives CDR1 MDHEN, CDR2 SYDVKM. Here the CDR3 reads CASSLLQKETQYF.

The chain employs TRBV29-1 and TRBJ2-7. Germline-derived CDR1 and CDR2 are SQVTM and ANQGSEA. This CDR3 comprises 13 residues. This chain's CDR3 is CSVRSAGSYEQYF.

The chain couples TRBV6-2 or TRBV6-3 to TRBJ2-4; TCRdb outputs TRBD1, but without DNA this stays unchecked. The CDR3 consists of 15 residues. CDR1 is MNHEY, CDR2 SVGEGT, per germline. The CDR3 here is CASSSAGTGVAIQYF.

The CDR3 loop reads CSARNLRDRGGSGADTQYF. The rearrangement joins TRBV20-1 to TRBJ2-3; there is no DNA to check the TCRdb D call of TRBD1. This CDR3 is built from 19 residues. CDR1 is DFQATT, CDR2 SNEGSKA, per germline (reference sequence).

The rearrangement uses TRBV7-9 and TRBJ2-2. Germline V gives CDR1 SEHNR, CDR2 FQNEAQ (reference sequence). CDR3 length: 15 amino acids. CDR3 sequence reads: CASSSNRANTGELFF. The whole variable domain, remainder taken from reference TRBV7-9 and TRBJ2-2, is DTGVSQNPRHKITKRGQNVTFRCDPISEHNRLYWYRQTLGQGPEFLTYFQNEAQLEKSRLLSDRFSAERPKGSFSTLEIQRTEQGDSAMYLCASSSNRANTGELFFGEGSRLTVL.

This chain links TRBV5-1 with TRBJ2-1. Germline CDR1 SGHRS, CDR2 YFSETQ. The CDR3 length is 17 residues. The CDR3 spells CASSLAITPTSYNEQFF.

The chain has TRBV7-9 and TRBJ1-1; the TCRdb D gene call, TRBD1, has no DNA to confirm it. Germline-derived CDR1 and CDR2 are SEHNR and FQNEAQ (reference sequence). The length of the CDR3 is 15 residues. CDR3 sequence: CASSAQEGPGDEAFF.

The chain uses TRBV29-1 and TRBJ2-2; TCRdb's D call of TRBD1 is untestable without DNA. The CDR3 has 14 residues. Germline CDR1 is SQVTM and CDR2 is ANQGSEA. Here the CDR3 reads CSVTGRPNTGELFF.

This chain uses TRBV6-1 with TRBJ1-4. Germline CDR1 MNHNS, CDR2 SASEGT. CDR3 length: 16 amino acids. The CDR3 reads CASSEAAGTPSEKLFF.

The rearrangement uses TRBV27 and TRBJ2-1; the D call from TCRdb, TRBD2, cannot be confirmed without DNA. The CDR3 has 15 amino acids. Germline loops: CDR1 MNHEY, CDR2 SMNVEV (reference sequence). The CDR3 protein is CASSVTSGVVNEQFF.

The J gene is TRBJ2-7, the V gene TRBV7-9. The CDR3 totals 13 residues. Germline CDR1 reads SEHNR; CDR2 reads FQNEAQ (reference sequence). The CDR3 is CASSPRLGNEQYF.

CDR3 sequence reads: CSASNLGAYNEQFF. The V gene is TRBV20-1, the J gene TRBJ2-1. CDR3 length: 14 residues. CDR1 and CDR2 from the germline V gene are DFQATT and SNEGSKA (reference sequence).

The gene calls are TRBV29-1 and TRBJ2-7. The CDR3 is 14 amino acids. The germline gives CDR1 SQVTM, CDR2 ANQGSEA. The CDR3 sequence: CSVEVDGQSYEQYF.

The rearrangement uses TRBV20-1 and TRBJ2-5; TCRdb names TRBD1, which stays unverified in the absence of DNA. The germline gives CDR1 DFQATT, CDR2 SNEGSKA (reference sequence). CDR3 length equals 20 residues. The CDR3 is CSARARGGAWDSHIQETQYF.